Listed below are T cell receptor beta chains from one sample, sequenced in a study of cytomegalovirus exposure and HLA in healthy donors. Measured with immunoSEQ multiplex PCR; TCRdb has only the in-frame clones, and not every one. This table holds 180,000 or so clones, 80% found once. The sequencing input was PBMCs. Receptors were obtained from a girl aged 5-17 years in good health and CMV-seropositive. The CDR3 runs from the conserved cysteine through the conserved F or W. The D gene is left open where the match is weak. The listing skips clone size in some rows; elsewhere it reads once, few, many or a size class.

j_call | v_call | clone_size | d_call | cdr3_length | cdr3_nt | cdr3_aa
TRBJ1-2 | TRBV9 | - | - | 12 | TGTGCCAGCAGCGTATCAGACTATGGCTACACCTTC | CASSVSDYGYTF
TRBJ2-1 | TRBV11-3 | - | - | 15 | TGTGCCAGCAGCCCTGAACTAGCAGCCTACAATGAGCAGTTCTTC | CASSPELAAYNEQFF
TRBJ1-1 | TRBV2 | - | TRBD1 | 14 | TGTGCCAGCATTCCGGGACAGGGGACCACTGAAGCTTTCTTT | CASIPGQGTTEAFF
TRBJ2-1 | TRBV19 | - | TRBD2 | 15 | TGTGCCAGTAGTATGCCGGGACTACCAAAGGTGGAGCAGTTCTTC | CASSMPGLPKVEQFF
TRBJ1-5 | TRBV6-5 | - | - | 14 | TGTGCCAGCAGTTACCGCAGGGGCAATCAGCCCCAGCATTTT | CASSYRRGNQPQHF
TRBJ2-5 | TRBV11-1 | - | TRBD2 | 16 | TGTGCCAGCAGCTCAAGGCTAGCGGGAGGAGAAGAGACCCAGTACTTC | CASSSRLAGGEETQYF
TRBJ2-7 | TRBV6-5 | - | TRBD2 | 14 | TGTGCCAGCAGTTACTTCCCGACTAGCGGACGGCAGTACTTC | CASSYFPTSGRQYF
TRBJ1-1 | TRBV19 | - | TRBD1 | 13 | TGTGCCACCCTGAGGGACAGGGACACTGAAGCTTTCTTT | CATLRDRDTEAFF
TRBJ1-1 | TRBV9 | - | - | 14 | TGTGCCAGCAGCCCCGGACAGAGGAACACTGAAGCTTTCTTT | CASSPGQRNTEAFF
TRBJ1-2 | TRBV9 | - | - | 14 | TGTGCCAGCAGCGCCACCGGCAGGGCCTATGGCTACACCTTC | CASSATGRAYGYTF
TRBJ2-5 | TRBV4-2 | - | - | 16 | TGTGCCAGCAGCCAAGAAGTGCGGGTATGGCAAGAGACCCAGTACTTC | CASSQEVRVWQETQYF
TRBJ1-1 | TRBV10-3 | - | - | 15 | TGTGCCATCAGTGAGGGGTGGGGGGTGAACACTGAAGCTTTCTTT | CAISEGWGVNTEAFF
TRBJ2-7 | TRBV30 | - | TRBD2 | 16 | TGTGCCTGGAGTGTCCCGCCGACTAGCCCGGCCTACGAGCAGTACTTC | CAWSVPPTSPAYEQYF
TRBJ2-5 | TRBV6-5 | - | - | 12 | TGTGCCAGCAGTTACGGGGCGGAGACCCAGTACTTC | CASSYGAETQYF
TRBJ2-5 | TRBV5-4 | - | - | 15 | TGTGCCAGCAGCTTGGGGGGTACTAGCTGGGAGACCCAGTACTTC | CASSLGGTSWETQYF
TRBJ1-3 | TRBV4-2 | - | TRBD1 | 17 | TGTGCCAGCAGCCAAGCCCCTCAGGGGGCATCTGGAAACACCATATATTTT | CASSQAPQGASGNTIYF
TRBJ2-7 | TRBV11-1 | - | - | 12 | TGTGCCAGCAGCACAACAGGGAGTGAGCAGTACTTC | CASSTTGSEQYF
TRBJ1-2 | TRBV5-8 | once | - | 13 | TGTGCCAGCAGTATACAGGGTCGATATGGCTACACCTTC | CASSIQGRYGYTF
TRBJ1-5 | TRBV30 | - | TRBD1 | 14 | TGTGCCTGGAGTGTCCGACAGGGTGGCCAGCCCCAGCATTTT | CAWSVRQGGQPQHF
TRBJ2-7 | TRBV29-1 | - | TRBD1 | 13 | TGCAGCGGTCGGGACAGGCATTCCTACGAGCAGTACTTC | CSGRDRHSYEQYF
TRBJ1-5 | TRBV29-1 | - | - | 15 | TGCAGCGTTCGAGGAGGGGTGGAAAGCAATCAGCCCCAGCATTTT | CSVRGGVESNQPQHF
TRBJ2-5 | TRBV19 | - | - | 14 | TGTGCCAGTAGTGGGGGGCTAGCGGAAGAGACCCAGTACTTC | CASSGGLAEETQYF
TRBJ2-7 | TRBV29-1 | - | TRBD1 | 15 | TGCAGCGTTGAACACCGGGACAGGGGGTCCTGGGAGCAGTACTTC | CSVEHRDRGSWEQYF
TRBJ2-2 | TRBV5-4 | - | TRBD2 | 16 | TGTGCCAGCGGTGAGGGCGGGAGGGCCCCCTTCGGGGAGCTGTTTTTT | CASGEGGRAPFGELFF
TRBJ2-7 | TRBV7-6 | - | - | 14 | TGTGCCAGCAGCCCCCAAAGGGGGTGGGACGAGCAGTACTTC | CASSPQRGWDEQYF
TRBJ1-1 | TRBV5-1 | - | TRBD1 | 13 | TGCGCCAGCAGCGCAACAGGGGGTCCTGAAGCTTTCTTT | CASSATGGPEAFF
TRBJ2-2 | TRBV1 | - | - | 17 | TGCACCAGCAGCCAATCCTCGATTAGCGCGAACACCGGGGAGCTGTTTTTT | CTSSQSSISANTGELFF
TRBJ2-7 | TRBV15 | - | - | 13 | TGTGCCACCAGCACGGGTAAGGCCTACGAGCAGTACTTC | CATSTGKAYEQYF
TRBJ2-3 | TRBV11-2 | - | TRBD2 | 16 | TGTGCCAGCAACACCCCTAGCGGGAGCGGCACAGATACGCAGTATTTT | CASNTPSGSGTDTQYF
TRBJ2-1 | TRBV2 | - | - | 14 | TGTGCCAGCACACAGGAGAGCTCCTACAATGAGCAGTTCTTC | CASTQESSYNEQFF
TRBJ1-2 | TRBV7-9 | - | TRBD1 | 15 | TGTGCCAGCAGCATACCCGGGACAGGGGACTGTGGCTACACCTTC | CASSIPGTGDCGYTF